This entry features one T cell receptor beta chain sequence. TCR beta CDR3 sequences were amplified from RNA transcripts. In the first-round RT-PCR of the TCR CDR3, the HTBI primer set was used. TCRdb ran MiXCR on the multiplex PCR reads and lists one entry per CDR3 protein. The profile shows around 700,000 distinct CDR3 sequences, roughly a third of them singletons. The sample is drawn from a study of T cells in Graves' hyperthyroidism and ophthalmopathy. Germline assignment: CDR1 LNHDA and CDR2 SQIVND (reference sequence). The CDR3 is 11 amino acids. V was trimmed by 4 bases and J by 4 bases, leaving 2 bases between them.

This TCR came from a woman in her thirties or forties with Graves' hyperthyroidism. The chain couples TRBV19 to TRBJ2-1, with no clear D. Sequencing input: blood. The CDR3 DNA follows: TGTGCCAGTAGTACGTACAATGAGCAGTTCTTC. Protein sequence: CASSTYNEQFF. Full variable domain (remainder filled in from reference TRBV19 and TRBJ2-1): DGGITQSPKYLFRKEGQNVTLSCEQNLNHDAMYWYRQDPGQGLRLIYYSQIVNDFQKGDIAEGYSVSREKKESFPLTVTSAQKNPTAFYLCASSTYNEQFFGPGTRLTVL.